The 27 T cell receptor beta chains in this list originate from one sample, sequenced in a study of cytotoxic CD8 clonotypes in ibrutinib-treated CLL. Using immunoSEQ multiplex PCR, the repertoire was profiled, and TCRdb retains in-frame clones only, with some absent. The sample includes around 60,000 clones, approximately 54% of them seen just once. The material was PBMCs, obtained after 12 months of ibrutinib treatment. These receptors came from a human donor with chronic lymphocytic leukemia.

The table lists this clone with a few counts. The J gene is TRBJ2-2, the V gene TRBV4-1, with 11 bases matching TRBD2. CDR3 length equals 15 residues. The V segment lost 0 bases and the J segment 7 bases; nucleotides outside the gene matches: 1. From germline, CDR1 is MGHRA and CDR2 YSYEKL. The CDR3 is CASSQDLAGGGELFF. As DNA, the CDR3 is TGCGCCAGCAGCCAAGATCTAGCGGGGGGCGGGGAGCTGTTTTTT.

In this sample, this clone turned up many times. The chain recombines TRBV7-8 with TRBJ2-5; no clear D. The germline V gene has CDR1 SGHVS and CDR2 FQNEAQ. This CDR3 contains 17 residues. V lost 2 bases and J lost 2, with 18 bases in between. The CDR3 reads CASSLLGSPKGQETQYF. CDR3 sequence (DNA): TGTGCCAGCAGCTTACTGGGGTCTCCGAAAGGACAAGAGACCCAGTACTTC.

The chain has TRBV6-1 and TRBJ2-7; 9 positions agree with TRBD1. Losses at the gene ends were 6 bases for V and 6 bases for J; bases not matched to a gene: 6. The CDR3 has 13 amino acids. Germline V CDR1 and CDR2: MNHNS, SASEGT. The CDR3 reads CASRDRGIGEQYV. The DNA of the CDR3 is TGTGCCAGCAGGGACAGGGGTATTGGCGAGCAGTACGTC.

The genes are TRBV7-9 and TRBJ1-1; possible D gene TRBD1, 6 bases. Germline V lookup: CDR1 SEHNR, CDR2 FQNEAQ (reference sequence). The V gene lost 5 bases and the J gene lost 0 bases, with 10 bases spanning the gap. The CDR3 totals 14 residues. The CDR3 coding sequence is TGTGCCAGCAGCCGCGACAGGATGAACACTGAAGCTTTCTTT. Amino acid sequence: CASSRDRMNTEAFF.

The chain couples TRBV7-9 to TRBJ2-3; D perhaps matches TRBD2 (5 bases). The CDR3 length is 12 residues. Germline V gene sequence: CDR1 SEHNR, CDR2 FQNEAQ (reference sequence). The V and J ends lost 11 bases and 1 base respectively, with 10 bases between them. The CDR3 DNA reads as TGTGCCGGTATGAGGGGCACAGATACGCAGTATTTT. This sequence encodes CAGMRGTDTQYF. The whole variable domain, remainder taken from reference TRBV7-9 and TRBJ2-3, is DTGVSQNPRHKITKRGQNVTFRCDPISEHNRLYWYRQTLGQGPEFLTYFQNEAQLEKSRLLSDRFSAERPKGSFSTLEIQRTEQGDSAMYLCAGMRGTDTQYFGPGTRLTVL.

The chain links TRBV2 to TRBJ2-1; the match to TRBD1 covers 8 bases. The trim removed 1 base at V and 0 bases at J, leaving 11 bases unmatched. Germline CDR1 and CDR2: SNHLY and FYNNEI. This CDR3 has 19 residues. For the CDR3, the DNA is TGTGCCAGCAGTGAAGGAGGACAGGGATTCTTTAGCTCCTACAATGAGCAGTTCTTC. The encoded protein is CASSEGGQGFFSSYNEQFF.

V usage is TRBV2 and J usage is TRBJ2-5; perhaps TRBD2 as D (6 bases). This CDR3 region has 15 residues. Germline CDR1 reads SNHLY; CDR2 reads FYNNEI. Between the trimmed V and J ends, which lost 3 bases and 5 bases, there was a span of 16 bases. CDR3 residues: CASSEGGGPWETQYF. CDR3 bases: TGTGCCAGCAGTGAGGGGGGTGGGCCATGGGAGACCCAGTACTTC.

The chain joins TRBV6-1 to TRBJ1-2, with D hard to call. The CDR3 sequence is 15 residues long. Germline loops: CDR1 MNHNS, CDR2 SASEGT. V shed 6 bases and J shed 4 bases, with 18 bases lying between them. The CDR3 loop is CASSAEARGVYGYTF. The DNA of the CDR3 is TGTGCCAGCAGCGCGGAAGCGCGGGGTGTCTATGGCTACACCTTC.

The rearrangement joins TRBV29-1 to TRBJ1-1; D unresolved. The V gene lost 3 bases and the J gene lost 0 bases, with 5 bases spanning the gap. Per germline, CDR1 SQVTM and CDR2 ANQGSEA. The CDR3 has 12 amino acids. The CDR3 DNA reads as TGCAGCGTTGAGTTAGTGAACACTGAAGCTTTCTTT. Protein product: CSVELVNTEAFF. The full variable domain, with the rest looked up from reference TRBV29-1 and TRBJ1-1, is SAVISQKPSRDICQRGTSLTIQCQVDSQVTMMFWYRQQPGQSLTLIATANQGSEATYESGFVIDKFPISRPNLTFSTLTVSNMSPEDSSIYLCSVELVNTEAFFGQGTRLTVV.

The rearrangement joins TRBV10-1 to TRBJ2-5; 11 bases agree with TRBD2. Germline-derived CDR1 and CDR2 are WNHNN and SYGVQD (reference sequence). V shed 5 bases and J 0 bases; nucleotides not matched to a gene: 11. The CDR3 spans 18 residues. The CDR3 nucleotides are TGCGCCAGCAGTCCTGTCCGACTAGCGGGGCCTTACCAAGAGACCCAGTACTTC. Translating gives CASSPVRLAGPYQETQYF.

The V gene is TRBV19, the J gene TRBJ1-5; 7 nucleotides line up with TRBD1. The CDR3 consists of 15 residues. Germline CDR1 is LNHDA and CDR2 is SQIVND (reference sequence). Germline trimming cut 6 bases from V and 2 bases from J; bases unmatched to any gene: 7. The CDR3 coding sequence is TGTGCCAGTAGATATCGGGACAGCGGCAATCAGCCCCAGCATTTT. Encoded protein: CASRYRDSGNQPQHF.

Comment on this clone: The junction shows a germline mismatch at one end, possibly a read error. The rearrangement uses TRBV5-1 and TRBJ2-3, with 11 bases that match TRBD2. The CDR3 is made up of 11 amino acids. The germline V gene encodes CDR1 SGHRS and CDR2 YFSETQ. The CDR3 region is CASSLPGLAVF. CDR3 bases: TGCGCCAGCAGCTTACCGGGACTAGCGGTTTTT.

A note on this clone: In the same sample, other DNA sequences code for this CDR3. The genes are TRBV28 and TRBJ2-5, with D unclear. This CDR3 is built from 12 residues. CDR1 is MDHEN, CDR2 SYDVKM, per germline. Trimming pared 3 bases from V and 4 bases from J, leaving 6 bases between. The CDR3 coding sequence is TGTGCCAGCAGTTTGACGAGAGAGACCCAGTACTTC. Translated: CASSLTRETQYF.

The chain links TRBV28 to TRBJ2-3; D not certain. CDR1 and CDR2 (germline): MDHEN, SYDVKM. Trimming pared 7 bases from V and 2 bases from J, leaving 16 bases between. The CDR3 spans 15 residues. The CDR3: CASIKLGPSTDTQYF. The CDR3 coding sequence is TGTGCCAGCATCAAACTGGGTCCCTCCACAGATACGCAGTATTTT.

This chain connects TRBV6-1 to TRBJ1-1, with TRBD1 identical over 8 bases. Per germline, CDR1 MNHNS and CDR2 SASEGT. Trimming removed 7 bases from V and 5 bases from J; junction bases left unmatched: 6. The CDR3 sequence is 13 residues long. Written as DNA, the CDR3 is TGTGCCAGCAAAAACAGGGGGGATACTGAAGCTTTCTTT. Translation: CASKNRGDTEAFF.

CDR3: CASSLSGVDEQFF. The CDR3, as DNA: TGTGCCAGCAGCTTATCTGGGGTGGATGAGCAGTTCTTC. The chain employs TRBV7-9 and TRBJ2-1; D unclear. V was trimmed by 2 bases and J by 8 bases, leaving 10 bases between them. CDR3 length equals 13 residues. The germline gives CDR1 SEHNR, CDR2 FQNEAQ (reference sequence).

V usage is TRBV9 and J usage is TRBJ2-2; D gene ambiguous. The CDR3 has 14 residues. V was pared by 2 bases and J by 4 bases, with 9 bases between. Germline loops: CDR1 SGDLS, CDR2 YYNGEE. The CDR3 protein is CASSVSSSTGELFF. The CDR3 nucleotides are TGTGCCAGCAGCGTTTCGTCTAGCACCGGGGAGCTGTTTTTT.

The table lists this clone with many counts. As DNA, the CDR3 is TGCGCCAGCAGCCCCCCGGGACTAGCGGGGCAGGCCGTGCGGAATACGCAGTATTTT. This encodes CASSPPGLAGQAVRNTQYF. The chain recombines TRBV4-1 with TRBJ2-3; 13 nucleotides match TRBD2. The CDR3 totals 19 residues. In germline, CDR1 is MGHRA, CDR2 YSYEKL. The V segment lost 4 bases and the J segment 7 bases; nucleotides outside the gene matches: 17.

This clone was seen more than once but under ten times. This chain connects TRBV6-1 to TRBJ2-7; D gene unclear. Germline V CDR1 and CDR2: MNHNS, SASEGT. This CDR3 has 16 residues. Trimming left V 8 bases short and J 5 bases short, with 25 bases between. The CDR3 nucleotides are TGTGCCAGCTGTGGCTCTGACAAACGCCACCTAGACGAGCAGTACGTC. It specifies CASCGSDKRHLDEQYV.

The chain employs TRBV6-5 and TRBJ2-7, with unresolved D. This CDR3 is 14 amino acids long. CDR1 and CDR2 from the germline V gene are MNHEY and SVGAGI. With 5 bases removed from V and 3 bases from J, the gap between germline ends came to 14 bases. CDR3 sequence reads: CASSRSSLNYEQYF. In DNA form, the CDR3 reads TGTGCCAGCAGTCGGTCCAGTCTTAACTACGAGCAGTACTTC.

This clone showed up just a few times. The rearrangement joins TRBV14 to TRBJ1-4; tentative D call: TRBD1 (6 bases). The CDR3 sequence is 17 residues long. The ends were cut back, 1 base at V and 5 bases at J, with 17 bases in the middle. Germline assignment: CDR1 SGHDN and CDR2 FVKESK. The CDR3 nucleotides are TGTGCCAGCAGCCAAGTTAGGGGGGCACTCCTCAATGAAAAACTGTTTTTT. Amino acid sequence: CASSQVRGALLNEKLFF.

The V and J genes are TRBV18 and TRBJ2-7; 8 bases map to TRBD1. The V and J ends lost 8 bases and 3 bases, in that order; junction bases with no gene match: 12. Germline assignment: CDR1 KGHSH and CDR2 LQKENI. The CDR3 totals 15 residues. The CDR3 region has the DNA TGTGCCAGCAGCTATGACAGGGGATCCTACTACGAGCAGTACTTC. This translates into CASSYDRGSYYEQYF.

The chain couples TRBV27 to TRBJ1-2; D is perhaps TRBD1 (5 bases). This CDR3 region has 14 residues. Germline CDR1 reads MNHEY; CDR2 reads SMNVEV (reference sequence). Trimming took off 6 bases at V and 5 bases at J, with 16 bases between the two ends. The CDR3 sequence is CASRFRDAPYGYTF. The CDR3 region has the DNA TGTGCCAGCAGGTTCCGGGACGCACCTTATGGCTACACCTTC.

This chain links TRBV7-8 with TRBJ2-3; 9 bases are shared with TRBD2. Germline V lookup: CDR1 SGHVS, CDR2 FQNEAQ. V lost 3 bases, J lost 6 bases, and 4 bases stayed unmatched. The CDR3 runs 14 residues. The CDR3, as DNA: TGTGCCAGCAGCTTGCGGGGGGGCCTTGATACGCAGTATTTT. It yields the protein CASSLRGGLDTQYF.

This clone was seen a few times. V and J are TRBV5-4 and TRBJ2-1, with D possibly matching TRBD2 (7 bases). The V end lost 9 bases, the J end lost 6 bases, and 25 bases lay between the germline ends. Germline CDR1 SGHNT, CDR2 YYREEE (reference sequence). The CDR3 has 16 amino acids. The DNA of the CDR3 is TGTGCCACTACTGGGGCGGGAGAAGGGGGGAGCAATGAGCAGTTCTTC. This translates into CATTGAGEGGSNEQFF.

This clone appeared once. The chain joins TRBV6-1 to TRBJ2-7; tentatively, D is TRBD2 (5 bases). Germline values: CDR1 MNHNS, CDR2 SASEGT. V was cut by 5 bases and J by 1 base, with 12 bases left in between. The CDR3 has 14 residues. The CDR3: CASSQQRRSYEQYF. CDR3 nucleotides: TGTGCCAGCAGTCAACAGCGGAGGTCCTACGAGCAGTACTTC.

V gene TRBV7-8 combines with J gene TRBJ2-1; TRBD2 aligns across 13 bases. The germline V gene encodes CDR1 SGHVS and CDR2 FQNEAQ. Trimming cost V 7 bases and J 2 bases; bases outside gene matches: 5. This CDR3 contains 16 residues. The CDR3 spells CASTELAGGPYNEQFF. CDR3 in DNA: TGTGCCAGCACCGAACTAGCGGGAGGGCCCTACAATGAGCAGTTCTTC.